Listed below are T cell receptor beta chains from one sample, sequenced in a study of cytomegalovirus exposure and HLA in healthy donors. TCRdb's copy holds only in-frame clones and misses some; the assay was immunoSEQ multiplex PCR. The sample consists of over 200,000 clones, around four fifths of them appearing once. The sequencing input was PBMCs. Every receptor here comes from a woman in her late teens or twenties in good health and CMV-seronegative. The CDR3 runs from the conserved cysteine through the conserved F or W. The D gene is left open where the match is weak. Where a row states a size, it is once, few, many or the class of an expanded clone; other rows omit it.

TRBV2,TRBJ1-4,.,TRBD1,CASRSQGARDEKLFF,TGTGCCAGCAGGTCACAGGGGGCGCGGGATGAAAAACTGTTTTTT
TRBV27,TRBJ2-1,.,.,CASSSAIGTARTEFF,TGTGCCAGCAGTTCAGCGATCGGGACGGCCAGGACGGAGTTCTTC
TRBV9,TRBJ2-1,.,.,CASSEAGPTYNEQFF,TGTGCCAGCAGCGAGGCGGGGCCTACCTACAATGAGCAGTTCTTC
TRBV28,TRBJ2-1,.,TRBD2,CASSPPERESSYNEQFF,TGTGCCAGCAGCCCCCCGGAGCGGGAAAGCTCCTACAATGAGCAGTTCTTC
TRBV7-2,TRBJ2-5,.,TRBD2,CASSWGLAETQYF,TGTGCCAGCAGCTGGGGACTAGCGGAGACCCAGTACTTC
TRBV9,TRBJ1-5,.,.,CASSVGQSNNQPQHF,TGTGCCAGCAGCGTAGGACAGTCCAACAATCAGCCCCAGCATTTT
TRBV30,TRBJ2-2,.,.,CAWSIGAGELFF,TGTGCCTGGAGTATTGGTGCCGGGGAGCTGTTTTTT
TRBV9,TRBJ1-1,.,.,CASRKITGRGTEAFF,TGTGCCAGCAGGAAGATCACAGGGCGGGGGACTGAAGCTTTCTTT
TRBV6-6,TRBJ1-2,few,.,CASSLSRTLDGYTF,TGTGCCAGCAGTCTATCCCGGACCCTTGACGGCTACACCTTC
TRBV11-2,TRBJ2-7,.,.,CASRRVPAEGSYEQYF,TGTGCCAGCAGAAGGGTCCCAGCGGAGGGTTCCTACGAGCAGTACTTC
TRBV5-1,TRBJ2-1,.,.,CASSLGDTYNEQFF,TGCGCCAGCAGCTTAGGGGACACTTACAATGAGCAGTTCTTC
TRBV2,TRBJ1-1,.,.,CASSEGATGIGTEAFF,TGTGCCAGCAGTGAGGGTGCGACGGGGATCGGGACTGAAGCTTTCTTT
TRBV6-1,TRBJ1-5,.,.,CASSWGESQHF,TGTGCCAGCAGTTGGGGGGAGTCCCAGCATTTT
TRBV19,TRBJ2-1,once,TRBD2,CASSIRGGNNEQFF,TGTGCCAGTAGTATACGGGGGGGAAACAATGAGCAGTTCTTC
TRBV27,TRBJ1-6,few,.,CASSERSRALNSPLHF,TGTGCCAGCAGTGAGCGCTCGAGGGCCCTCAATTCACCCCTCCACTTT
TRBV30,TRBJ1-1,.,.,CAGAATGWDTEAFF,TGTGCCGGGGCGGCGACAGGCTGGGACACTGAAGCTTTCTTT
TRBV7-3,TRBJ2-2,.,.,CASSLTSLGTGELFF,TGTGCCAGCAGCTTAACTAGCTTGGGCACCGGGGAGCTGTTTTTT
TRBV25-1,TRBJ2-5,.,.,CASSERDKETQYF,TGTGCCAGCAGTGAGCGGGACAAAGAGACCCAGTACTTC
TRBV5-1,TRBJ2-7,.,.,CASSFGSATSYEQYF,TGCGCCAGCAGCTTCGGCAGCGCGACCTCCTACGAGCAGTACTTC
TRBV25-1,TRBJ2-7,.,TRBD1,CASSGGQGRYEQYF,TGTGCCAGCAGTGGGGGACAGGGGCGCTACGAGCAGTACTTC
TRBV2,TRBJ2-5,once,.,CASSDPENPETQYF,TGTGCCAGCAGTGACCCGGAAAATCCCGAGACCCAGTACTTC
TRBV6-5,TRBJ1-2,.,TRBD1,CASSAQGGRYGYTF,TGTGCCAGCAGTGCCCAGGGGGGCCGATATGGCTACACCTTC
TRBV5-1,TRBJ1-1,.,.,CASSLGGTRNTEAFF,TGCGCCAGCAGCTTGGGCGGGACAAGAAACACTGAAGCTTTCTTT
TRBV9,TRBJ2-1,few,TRBD2,CASSVVGRGLAGNEQFF,TGTGCCAGCAGCGTAGTAGGGAGGGGACTAGCGGGAAATGAGCAGTTCTTC
TRBV7-9,TRBJ2-7,few,.,CASALDDEQYF,TGTGCCAGCGCCCTCGATGACGAGCAGTACTTC
TRBV28,TRBJ2-7,.,TRBD1,CASTPGGGEQYF,TGTGCCAGCACCCCAGGGGGTGGTGAGCAGTACTTC
TRBV2,TRBJ1-1,.,.,CASSEDRVEAFF,TGTGCCAGCAGTGAGGACCGTGTTGAAGCTTTCTTT
TRBV9,TRBJ1-4,few,.,CASSDTGFELFF,TGTGCCAGCAGCGACACAGGGTTTGAACTGTTTTTT
TRBV6-5,TRBJ2-5,.,.,CASSYGPGGQETQYF,TGTGCCAGCAGTTACGGGCCAGGGGGGCAAGAGACCCAGTACTTC